This T cell receptor (beta chain) was sequenced for a study of T cells in Graves' hyperthyroidism and ophthalmopathy. Turning to the study itself: Upon initial diagnosis and before any treatment, peripheral blood was collected. Regarding the study as a whole: Most expanded thyroid clonotypes above 0.001 recurred in blood.

Germline-derived CDR1 and CDR2 are SEHNR and FQNEAQ (reference sequence). The CDR3 covers 12 residues. V was shortened by 3 bases and J by 7 bases, with 7 bases between the two germline ends. With regard to this clonotype: Its antigen is not identified.

RNA transcripts provided the source from which TCR beta CDR3 regions were amplified. Carried out on the TCR CDR3, a first-round RT-PCR used the HTBI primer set. MiXCR, applied by TCRdb to the multiplex PCR reads, yields one record per CDR3 protein. The data show about 760,000 distinct CDR3 sequences, over 35% seen once. The chain uses TRBV7-9 and TRBJ2-1; the D is unclear. The source material was blood. The source is a middle-aged woman with Graves' hyperthyroidism. The CDR3 DNA reads as TGTGCCAGCAGCTTCCTAGGGAATGAGCAGTTCTTC. It specifies CASSFLGNEQFF.